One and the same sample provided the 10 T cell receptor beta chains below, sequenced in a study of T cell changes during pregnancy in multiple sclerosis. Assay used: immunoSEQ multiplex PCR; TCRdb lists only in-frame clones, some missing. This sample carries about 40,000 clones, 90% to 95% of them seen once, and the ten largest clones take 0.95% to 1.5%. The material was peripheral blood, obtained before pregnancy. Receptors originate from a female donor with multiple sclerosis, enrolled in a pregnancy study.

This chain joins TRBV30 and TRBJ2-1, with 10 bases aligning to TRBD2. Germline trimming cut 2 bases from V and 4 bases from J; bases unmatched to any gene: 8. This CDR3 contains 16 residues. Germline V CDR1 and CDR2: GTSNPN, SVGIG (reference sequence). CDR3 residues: CAWSSSLAGFYNEQFF. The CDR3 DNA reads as TGTGCCTGGAGTAGTTCACTAGCGGGATTTTACAATGAGCAGTTCTTC.

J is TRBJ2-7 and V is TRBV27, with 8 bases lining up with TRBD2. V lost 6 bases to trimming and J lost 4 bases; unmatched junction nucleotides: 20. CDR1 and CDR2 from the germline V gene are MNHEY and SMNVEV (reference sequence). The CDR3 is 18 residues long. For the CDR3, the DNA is TGTGCCAGCAGACATTATCTTACGACCGGACTAGCACTATACGAGCAGTACTTC. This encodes CASRHYLTTGLALYEQYF.

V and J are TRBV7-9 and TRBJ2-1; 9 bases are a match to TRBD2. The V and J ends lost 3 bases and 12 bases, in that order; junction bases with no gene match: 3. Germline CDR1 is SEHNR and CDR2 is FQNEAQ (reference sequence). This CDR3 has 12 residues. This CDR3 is CASSLLAGRQFF. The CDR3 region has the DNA TGTGCCAGCAGCTTGCTAGCGGGAAGGCAGTTCTTC.

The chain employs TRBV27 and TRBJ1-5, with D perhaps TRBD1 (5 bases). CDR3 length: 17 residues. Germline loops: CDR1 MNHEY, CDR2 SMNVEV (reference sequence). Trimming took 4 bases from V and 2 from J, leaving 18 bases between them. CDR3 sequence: CASSSSKGRVGNQPQHF. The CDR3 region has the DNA TGTGCCAGCAGTTCGTCTAAGGGCAGGGTCGGCAATCAGCCCCAGCATTTT.

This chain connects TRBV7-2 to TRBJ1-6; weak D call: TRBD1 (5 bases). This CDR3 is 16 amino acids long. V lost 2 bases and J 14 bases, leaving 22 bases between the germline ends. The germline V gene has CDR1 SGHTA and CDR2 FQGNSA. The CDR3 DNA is TGTGCCAGCAGCTTACCTGGGACCGCGGGAGAGAGTGCCCTCCACTTT. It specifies CASSLPGTAGESALHF.

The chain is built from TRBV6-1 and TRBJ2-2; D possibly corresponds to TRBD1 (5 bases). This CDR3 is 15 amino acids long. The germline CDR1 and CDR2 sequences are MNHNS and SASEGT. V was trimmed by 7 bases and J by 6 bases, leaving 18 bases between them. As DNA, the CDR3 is TGTGCCAGCACCAAAGGGGAATATTATGCCGGGGAGCTGTTTTTT. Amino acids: CASTKGEYYAGELFF.

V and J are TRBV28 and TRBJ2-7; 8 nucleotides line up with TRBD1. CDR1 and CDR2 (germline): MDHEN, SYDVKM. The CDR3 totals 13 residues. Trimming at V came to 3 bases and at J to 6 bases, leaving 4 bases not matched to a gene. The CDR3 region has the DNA TGTGCCAGCAGTTTGAACAGGGGGGTCGAGCAGTACTTC. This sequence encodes CASSLNRGVEQYF.

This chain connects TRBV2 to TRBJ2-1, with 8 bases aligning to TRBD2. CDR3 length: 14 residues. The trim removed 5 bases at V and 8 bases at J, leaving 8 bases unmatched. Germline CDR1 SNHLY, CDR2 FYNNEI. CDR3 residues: CASSWTGGDDEQFF. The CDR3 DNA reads TGTGCCAGCAGTTGGACGGGAGGGGACGATGAGCAGTTCTTC.

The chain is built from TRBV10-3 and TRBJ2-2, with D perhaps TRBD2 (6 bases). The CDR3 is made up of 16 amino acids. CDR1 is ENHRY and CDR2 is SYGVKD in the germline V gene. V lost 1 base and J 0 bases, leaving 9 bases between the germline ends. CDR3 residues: CAISEWEAANTGELFF. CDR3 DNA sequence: TGTGCCATCAGTGAGTGGGAGGCCGCGAACACCGGGGAGCTGTTTTTT.

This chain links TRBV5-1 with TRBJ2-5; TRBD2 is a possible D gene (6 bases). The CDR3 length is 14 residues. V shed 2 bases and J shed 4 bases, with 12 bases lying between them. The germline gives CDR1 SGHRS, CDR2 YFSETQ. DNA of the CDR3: TGCGCCAGCAGCTTAACGGGAGCGGGAGAGACCCAGTACTTC. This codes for CASSLTGAGETQYF.